What follows describes a single TCR beta chain. The germline gives CDR1 LGHDT, CDR2 YNNKEL (reference sequence). The CDR3 sequence is 15 residues long. The V segment lost 1 base and the J segment 1 base; nucleotides outside the gene matches: 3. As handled by the study authors: By means of reference gene primer amplification, nucleated cell counts were estimated. Method: immunoSEQ multiplex PCR; TCRdb's copy keeps in-frame clones and lacks some. That table supplies the V and J calls and clone size; D and trimming were determined from the DNA. Here the sample spans 200,000 or so clones, 92% being singletons. This sample is drawn from a study of blood T cell repertoires in COVID-19.

The genes are TRBV3-1 (or the pseudogene TRBV3-2) and TRBJ1-1; 7 bases agree with TRBD1. This receptor was obtained from a man aged 55-75 years with COVID-19, enrolled during active disease. The specimen sequenced was peripheral blood. CDR3 nucleotide sequence: TGTGCCAGCAGCCAAGGGACAGGAAAGAACACTGAAGCTTTCTTT. Its protein product is CASSQGTGKNTEAFF.